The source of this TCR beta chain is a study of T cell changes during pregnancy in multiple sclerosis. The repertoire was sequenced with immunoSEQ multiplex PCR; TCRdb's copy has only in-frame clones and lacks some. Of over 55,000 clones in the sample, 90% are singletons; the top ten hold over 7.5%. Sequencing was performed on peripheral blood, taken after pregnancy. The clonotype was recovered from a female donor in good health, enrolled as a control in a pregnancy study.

The CDR3 region is CARADVAYNEQFF. The CDR3 coding sequence is TGCGCCAGAGCTGATGTTGCCTACAATGAGCAGTTCTTC. V gene TRBV23-1 combines with J gene TRBJ2-1; D uncertain. TRBV23-1 qualifies as an ORF whose function is uncertain. Trimming removed 9 bases at V and 2 bases at J, with 11 bases between. The CDR3 totals 13 residues.